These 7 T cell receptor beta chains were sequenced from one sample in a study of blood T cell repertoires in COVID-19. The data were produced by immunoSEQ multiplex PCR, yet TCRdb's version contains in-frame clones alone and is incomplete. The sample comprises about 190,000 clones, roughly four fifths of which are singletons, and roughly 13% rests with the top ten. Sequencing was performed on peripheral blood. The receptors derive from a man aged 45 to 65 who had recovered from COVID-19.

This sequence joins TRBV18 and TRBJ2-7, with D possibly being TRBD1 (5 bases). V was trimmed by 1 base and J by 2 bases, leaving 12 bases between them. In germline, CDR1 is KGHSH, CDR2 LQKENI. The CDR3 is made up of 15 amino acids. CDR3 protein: CASSPQGQGTYEQYF. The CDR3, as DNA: TGTGCCAGCTCACCACAAGGGCAGGGAACCTACGAGCAGTACTTC.

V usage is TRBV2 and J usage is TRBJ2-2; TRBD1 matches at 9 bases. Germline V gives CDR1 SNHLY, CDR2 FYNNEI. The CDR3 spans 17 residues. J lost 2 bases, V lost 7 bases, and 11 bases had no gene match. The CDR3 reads CASIPRGQGTNTGELFF. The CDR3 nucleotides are TGTGCCAGCATACCAAGGGGACAGGGAACAAACACCGGGGAGCTGTTTTTT.

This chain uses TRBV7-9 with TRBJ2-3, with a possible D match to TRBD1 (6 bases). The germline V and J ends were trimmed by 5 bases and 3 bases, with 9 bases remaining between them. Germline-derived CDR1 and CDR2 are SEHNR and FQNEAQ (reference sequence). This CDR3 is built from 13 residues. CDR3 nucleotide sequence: TGTGCCAGCAGCCATGACAGGACAGATACGCAGTATTTT. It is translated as CASSHDRTDTQYF.

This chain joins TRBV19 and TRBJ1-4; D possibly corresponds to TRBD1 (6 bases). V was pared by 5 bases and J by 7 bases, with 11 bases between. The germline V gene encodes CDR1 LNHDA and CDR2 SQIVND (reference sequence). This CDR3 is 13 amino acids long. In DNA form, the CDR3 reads TGTGCCAGTAGTCAAGAAGGGGGTGAAAAACTGTTTTTT. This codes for CASSQEGGEKLFF.

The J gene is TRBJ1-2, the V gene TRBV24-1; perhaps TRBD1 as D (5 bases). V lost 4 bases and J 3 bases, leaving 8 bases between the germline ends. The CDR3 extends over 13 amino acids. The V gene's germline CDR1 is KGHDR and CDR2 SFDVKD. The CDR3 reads CATSEQAHYGYTF. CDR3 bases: TGTGCCACCAGTGAACAGGCCCACTATGGCTACACCTTC.

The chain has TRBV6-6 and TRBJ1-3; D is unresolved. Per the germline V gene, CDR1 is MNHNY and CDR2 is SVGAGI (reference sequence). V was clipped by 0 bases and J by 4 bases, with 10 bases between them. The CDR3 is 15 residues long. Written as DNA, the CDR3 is TGTGCCAGCAGTTACTCTAGGACGGGGGGAAACACCATATATTTT. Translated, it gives CASSYSRTGGNTIYF.

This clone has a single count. This chain's CDR3 is CASSLSSGSHYYQSYNEQFF. DNA for the CDR3: TGTGCCAGCAGTTTATCTAGCGGGAGTCACTATTACCAATCCTACAATGAGCAGTTCTTC. This rearrangement joins TRBV27 to TRBJ2-1, with 9 bases fitting TRBD2. The germline V gene has CDR1 MNHEY and CDR2 SMNVEV (reference sequence). This CDR3 has 20 residues. Unmatched junction bases numbered 13, after V lost 0 bases and J lost 1 base.